This T cell receptor (beta chain) is drawn from a study of blood T cell repertoires in COVID-19. This clone appeared a few times. Germline V gene data show CDR1 as MNHEY and CDR2 as SVGEGT. V was clipped by 0 bases and J by 4 bases, with 15 bases between them. The CDR3 contains 16 residues. Assay used: immunoSEQ multiplex PCR; TCRdb lists only in-frame clones, some missing. The sample gives some 300,000 clones, about 87% of which show up once; approximately 6% is in the top ten. Sequencing input: peripheral blood. The origin of this receptor is a woman aged 50 to 60 with COVID-19, enrolled during active disease. This chain uses TRBV6-2 or TRBV6-3 with TRBJ2-5; D is possibly TRBD2 (6 bases). This CDR3 reads CASSYSPASARETQYF. As DNA, the CDR3 is TGTGCCAGCAGTTACTCCCCCGCTAGCGCCCGAGAGACCCAGTACTTC.